This is a list of T cell receptor beta chains from one sample in a study of prognosis after radiotherapy for stage I lung cancer. TCRdb re-called the multiplex PCR reads through MiXCR, storing one row per CDR3 protein. Of some 14,000 distinct CDR3 sequences in the sample, about 37% were seen once. The material was PBMCs, obtained before or after stereotactic body radiation therapy (not recorded which). These TCRs come from a donor of 50 years or more with non-small cell lung cancer. CDR3s include the opening cysteine and the closing phenylalanine or tryptophan. The D gene is left open where the match is weak. The listing skips clone size in some rows; elsewhere it reads once, few, many or a size class.

DNA	CDR3	D	size	V	J
TGTGCCAGCAGCCTTCTAGAAGGGAGTTCACCCCTCCACTTT	CASSLLEGSSPLHF	.	many	TRBV7-9	TRBJ1-6
TGTGCCAGTACCCAGACCGGAATCCCTGAAGCTTTCTTT	CASTQTGIPEAFF	.	many	TRBV19	TRBJ1-1
TGTGCCAGCGATCCTACAGGGGAGAAGCTGTTTTTT	CASDPTGEKLFF	TRBD1	.	TRBV6-1	TRBJ2-2
TGTGCCAGCAGCCAAGCTGTAAAATTTGAAGCTTTCTTT	CASSQAVKFEAFF	.	many	TRBV3-1	TRBJ1-1
TGCGCCAGCAGTTACACGACAGGGGGCGAACGTGGCTACACCTTC	CASSYTTGGERGYTF	TRBD1	medium-sized	TRBV5-1	TRBJ1-2
TGTGCCAGCAGAGGCCCGGGTACACCGAACACCGGGGAGCTGTTTTTT	CASRGPGTPNTGELFF	.	.	TRBV12-3/TRBV12-4	TRBJ2-2
TGTGCCTGGAGTGTCCAAGGAACAAGTGTTAATGAAAAACTGTTTTTT	CAWSVQGTSVNEKLFF	.	many	TRBV30	TRBJ1-4
TGTGCCAGCAGCTACGGGACAGGGGGCGACGAGCAGTACTTC	CASSYGTGGDEQYF	TRBD1	.	TRBV11-3	TRBJ2-7
TGTGCCAGCAGTTGGCGGGGGACAGCAACCTCCACAGATACGCAGTATTTT	CASSWRGTATSTDTQYF	.	many	TRBV12-3/TRBV12-4	TRBJ2-3
TGTGCCAGCTCACCTCCGCCGGGACAGGGGACTTCACCCCTCCACTTT	CASSPPPGQGTSPLHF	TRBD1	many	TRBV18	TRBJ1-6
TGCGCCAGCAGCCCTGGACTAGCGGTCTTCAGTGGCACAGATACGCAGTATTTT	CASSPGLAVFSGTDTQYF	TRBD2	.	TRBV5-1	TRBJ2-3
TGTGCCAGCAGTCTACTAGCTGGACCACGAGAGACCCAGTACTTC	CASSLLAGPRETQYF	.	.	TRBV2	TRBJ2-5
TGTGCCAGCAGCCAAGATTTCAAAGCCAAAAACATTCAGTACTTC	CASSQDFKAKNIQYF	.	many	TRBV3-1	TRBJ2-4
TGTGCCACCGTTTCGGGCCAAGCTAACTATGGTTACACCTTC	CATVSGQANYGYTF	.	.	TRBV6-1	TRBJ1-2
TGTGCAAACAGCAGAGAGCTTGAGGCGCCCGGGGAGCTGTTTTTT	CANSRELEAPGELFF	.	.	TRBV15	TRBJ2-2
TGCAGTGCCCGGGGGGGTGGGGGCTATGGCTACACCTTC	CSARGGGGYGYTF	.	many	TRBV20-1	TRBJ1-2
TGTGCCAGCAGTGAGCAATTTCTGGACAGGGGGCGCGAGCAGTACTTC	CASSEQFLDRGREQYF	TRBD1	medium-sized	TRBV6-1	TRBJ2-7
TGTGCCAGCAGAGCCGGGACAGGGGAGGTCACTGAAGCTTTCTTT	CASRAGTGEVTEAFF	TRBD1	many	TRBV5-5	TRBJ1-1
TGTGCCAGCAGTTTGAGCGGGGGGGGAGATACGCAGTATTTT	CASSLSGGGDTQYF	TRBD2	many	TRBV12-3/TRBV12-4	TRBJ2-3